This is a list of T cell receptor beta chains from one sample in a study of blood T cells in healthy people across ages. In TCRdb, the 5' RACE reads were re-called with MiXCR into one record per CDR3 protein. Here the sample spans hundreds of thousands of distinct CDR3 sequences, 58% being singletons. The sample was blood. These receptors came from a man in his 60s in good health. Both conserved end residues are trimmed from each CDR3.

v_call	j_call	cdr3_aa
TRBV11-2	TRBJ1-2	ASSLDPITESYGYT
TRBV4-2	TRBJ2-7	ASSQNRDRSSYEQY
TRBV2	TRBJ2-1	ASRELAGIYNEQF
TRBV7-8	TRBJ1-2	ASSLGRGTGGYT
TRBV19	TRBJ1-2	ASSLRDYSIGYT
TRBV12-3/TRBV12-4	TRBJ1-1	ASSPQGIGTEAF
TRBV4-1	TRBJ1-6	ASSQPKLGRYNSPLH
TRBV14	TRBJ2-1	ASSPYGGTRYNEQF
TRBV12-3/TRBV12-4	TRBJ2-1	ASSLWGGVNEQF
TRBV6-5	TRBJ1-2	ASQGPPNYGYT
TRBV7-7	TRBJ2-5	ASRQGSTIQETQY
TRBV6-5	TRBJ2-2	ASSRSPRTGELF
TRBV10-3	TRBJ2-5	ATIAGERQETQY
TRBV7-9	-	ASSLVGPSQETQF
TRBV29-1	TRBJ1-2	SVEDGTELNYGYT
TRBV3-1	TRBJ2-5	ASSQAQGPQETRY
TRBV7-2	TRBJ1-5	ASRPRIVYSNQPQH
TRBV5-1	TRBJ1-4	ASSAGGTGNEKLF
TRBV6-1	TRBJ2-4	ASSPQGIAGGKNIQY
TRBV5-1	TRBJ2-2	ASSQDTFAGELF
TRBV24-1	TRBJ2-1	ATSDAGGFYNEQF
TRBV5-1	TRBJ1-3	ASSSDRGGNTIY
TRBV4-2	TRBJ2-3	ASSQGWLAGSTDTQY
TRBV5-1	TRBJ2-5	ASSLFGGIQETQY
TRBV6-1	TRBJ2-1	SSSWTSGGNEQF
TRBV27	TRBJ2-7	ASSLWGRISYEQY
TRBV5-1	TRBJ1-6	ASSPGVANSPLH
TRBV20-1	-	SASPDPYYEQY
TRBV3-1	TRBJ2-2	ASSLRRGPGELF